The present TCR beta chain was sequenced within a study of T cell repertoires in ileal Crohn's disease. Study results and limitations: Sorted CD8 T cells held more high-frequency clones than CD4.

TCRdb keeps only in-frame clones here, not all; method: immunoSEQ multiplex PCR. The data hold more than 15,000 clones, with 60% observed a single time. The V gene lost 5 bases and the J gene lost 5 bases, with 15 bases spanning the gap. The CDR3 totals 14 residues. The germline gives CDR1 SGHNT, CDR2 YENEEA. This clone has more than one count but fewer than ten. Its antigen is unknown. This chain links TRBV11-3 with TRBJ2-5, with D perhaps TRBD1 (6 bases). The TCR was taken from an adult with Crohn's disease. The specimen sequenced was ileal tissue. For the CDR3, the DNA is TGTGCCAGCAGCCCAAGTCCGAGGGGGGAGACCCAGTACTTC. It codes for CASSPSPRGETQYF.